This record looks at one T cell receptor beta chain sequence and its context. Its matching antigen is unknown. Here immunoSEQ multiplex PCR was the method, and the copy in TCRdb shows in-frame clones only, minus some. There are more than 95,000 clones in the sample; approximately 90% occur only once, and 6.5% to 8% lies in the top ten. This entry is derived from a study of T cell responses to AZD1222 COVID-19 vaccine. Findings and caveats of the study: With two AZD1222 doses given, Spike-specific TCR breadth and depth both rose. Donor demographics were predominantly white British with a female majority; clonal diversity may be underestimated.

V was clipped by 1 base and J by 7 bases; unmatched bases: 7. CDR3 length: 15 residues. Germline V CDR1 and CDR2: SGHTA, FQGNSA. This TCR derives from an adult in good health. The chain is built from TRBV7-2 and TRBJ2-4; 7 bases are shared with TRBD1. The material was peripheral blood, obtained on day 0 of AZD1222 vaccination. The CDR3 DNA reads TGTGCCAGCAGCTTAGAGGGGGCGGGTGTGAACATTCAGTACTTC. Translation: CASSLEGAGVNIQYF.